The present entry profiles one T cell receptor beta chain with its context. Its antigen is still unknown. This sample stems from a study of CD8 T cells in ankylosing spondylitis. A quantitative 5'-RACE method, one with molecular barcodes, was used to make TCR beta libraries. TCRdb redid the calling of the 5' RACE reads with MiXCR, one entry per CDR3 protein. This table holds some 200,000 distinct CDR3 sequences, around a sixth found once. The length of the CDR3 is 14 residues. The junction had 7 bases not matched to a gene; V was cut back by 6 bases and J by 2 bases. CDR1 and CDR2 (germline): DFQATT, SNEGSKA (reference sequence). General study points: Some motif variants were previously reported in reactive arthritis synovial fluid and blood. Clones that were linked to disease were CD8+ and were relatively rare in peripheral blood. Within ankylosing spondylitis blood, a TCR beta motif made up of roughly eight highly homologous variants appeared to be characteristic.

The sample taken for sequencing was blood, either unsorted or a sorted T cell fraction (not recorded which). The source of this sequence is a male donor under 35 with ankylosing spondylitis or in good health (not recorded which). This chain uses TRBV20-1 with TRBJ2-3; 8 bases fit TRBD2. CDR3 sequence reads: CSATHSGTTDTQYF. CDR3 in DNA: TGCAGTGCGACCCATAGCGGGACCACAGATACGCAGTATTTT.